One and the same sample provided the 27 T cell receptor beta chains below, sequenced in a study of blood T cell repertoires in COVID-19. Assay: immunoSEQ multiplex PCR; the TCRdb copy retains only in-frame clones and omits some. The sample records roughly 220,000 clones, 80% to 90% being singletons. Material for sequencing was PBMCs or T cells enriched from blood (not recorded which). These receptors were obtained from a woman between 40 and 50 years old with acute COVID-19.

The rearrangement links TRBV28 to TRBJ1-2; the D is unclear. The CDR3 contains 12 residues. Germline values: CDR1 MDHEN, CDR2 SYDVKM. Trimming took 6 bases from V and 4 from J, leaving 9 bases between them. The CDR3 here is CASSWAPYGYTF. The CDR3 DNA reads TGTGCCAGCAGCTGGGCCCCCTATGGCTACACCTTC.

The DNA for the CDR3 is TGCAGTGCTAGTGGGGACAAGTTTTCCGTCACCTTC. Amino acid sequence: CSASGDKFSVTF. This chain joins TRBV20-1 and TRBJ1-2; the D gene is possibly TRBD1 (6 bases). The V gene's germline CDR1 is DFQATT and CDR2 SNEGSKA (reference sequence). The CDR3 runs 12 residues. V lost 3 bases and J lost 13, with 18 bases in between.

J is TRBJ2-6 and V is TRBV9; 10 bases match TRBD1. CDR3 length equals 20 residues. Losses at the gene ends were 4 bases for V and 2 bases for J; bases not matched to a gene: 15. Germline-derived CDR1 and CDR2 are SGDLS and YYNGEE. CDR3 amino acids: CASSSQSAGTGVPGANVLTF. CDR3 in DNA: TGTGCCAGCAGCTCTCAATCGGCGGGGACAGGGGTCCCTGGGGCCAACGTCCTGACTTTC.

The chain links TRBV27 to TRBJ2-3; 8 bases are a match to TRBD2. The CDR3 runs to 14 residues. V lost 10 bases to trimming and J lost 0 bases; unmatched junction nucleotides: 6. The V gene's germline CDR1 is MNHEY and CDR2 SMNVEV (reference sequence). CDR3 residues: CATGRGGSTDTQYF. As DNA, the CDR3 is TGTGCCACTGGCCGGGGGGGCAGCACAGATACGCAGTATTTT.

The rearrangement joins TRBV28 to TRBJ2-1; maybe TRBD2 (5 bases). Looked up from germline, CDR1 is MDHEN and CDR2 is SYDVKM. V was trimmed by 11 bases and J by 4 bases, leaving 12 bases between them. The CDR3 covers 12 residues. This CDR3 reads CACSSGYNEQFF. CDR3 in DNA: TGTGCCTGCTCCAGCGGTTACAATGAGCAGTTCTTC.

The CDR3: CASSFAQAPEPSGNTIYF. The DNA of the CDR3 is TGTGCCAGCAGTTTTGCCCAGGCCCCGGAACCCTCTGGAAACACCATATATTTT. The chain is built from TRBV28 and TRBJ1-3; no clear D. The CDR3 is 18 residues long. Trimming shortened V by 3 bases and J by 0 bases, and 18 bases separated the two germline ends. Germline V lookup: CDR1 MDHEN, CDR2 SYDVKM.

This clone occurred once. The chain carries TRBV19 and TRBJ1-6; 8 bases line up with TRBD1. Per germline, CDR1 LNHDA and CDR2 SQIVND (reference sequence). The ends lost 6 bases at V and 7 bases at J; junction bases unmatched: 2. The CDR3 is made up of 13 amino acids. The DNA of the CDR3 is TGTGCCAGTAGCGGACAGGGAAATTCACCCCTCCACTTT. Translating it yields CASSGQGNSPLHF.

The V call is TRBV28, the J call TRBJ1-5; D is possibly TRBD1 (6 bases). There are 15 residues in the CDR3. V dropped 6 bases and J dropped 3 bases, with 15 bases sitting between them. In germline, CDR1 is MDHEN, CDR2 SYDVKM. The CDR3 DNA reads TGTGCCAGCAGAACTTTCCGGACAGTCAATCAGCCCCAGCATTTT. This codes for CASRTFRTVNQPQHF.

V is TRBV9 and J is TRBJ1-2; D perhaps matches TRBD1 (6 bases). CDR1 SGDLS and CDR2 YYNGEE come from the germline V gene. This CDR3 is built from 12 residues. The V and J ends lost 6 bases and 4 bases respectively, with 10 bases between them. The CDR3 coding sequence is TGTGCCAGCAAGGGGGAAGTCTATGGCTACACCTTC. Translating it yields CASKGEVYGYTF.

J is TRBJ1-3 and V is TRBV9; TRBD1 matches 8 bases. The V gene's germline CDR1 is SGDLS and CDR2 YYNGEE. CDR3 length equals 16 residues. V shed 4 bases, J shed 7 bases, and the junction held 13 bases outside the gene matches. The CDR3 spells CASSPDFRGRRNTIYF. CDR3 sequence (DNA): TGTGCCAGCAGCCCGGACTTCAGGGGGCGCAGGAACACCATATATTTT.

The chain recombines TRBV5-6 with TRBJ2-5; the match to TRBD1 covers 8 bases. The junction had 2 bases not matched to a gene; V was cut back by 2 bases and J by 2 bases. The germline V gene encodes CDR1 SGHDT and CDR2 YYEEEE. The CDR3 extends over 14 amino acids. CDR3 DNA: TGTGCCAGCAGCTTCAGGGGGCATCAAGAGACCCAGTACTTC. Translation gives CASSFRGHQETQYF.

This rearrangement joins TRBV5-1 to TRBJ2-6, with D possibly TRBD1 on 5 matching bases. This CDR3 contains 17 residues. The germline V and J ends were trimmed by 5 bases and 2 bases, with 17 bases remaining between them. The V gene's germline CDR1 is SGHRS and CDR2 YFSETQ. The CDR3 DNA is TGCGCCAGCAGTGACAATCCTCCAGGGACTGGGGCCAACGTCCTGACTTTC. As protein: CASSDNPPGTGANVLTF. The whole variable domain, remainder taken from reference TRBV5-1 and TRBJ2-6, is KAGVTQTPRYLIKTRGQQVTLSCSPISGHRSVSWYQQTPGQGLQFLFEYFSETQRNKGNFPGRFSGRQFSNSRSEMNVSTLELGDSALYLCASSDNPPGTGANVLTFGAGSRLTVL.

This sequence joins TRBV11-2 and TRBJ2-7; weak D call: TRBD1 (6 bases). The CDR3 has 14 amino acids. Trimming shortened V by 4 bases and J by 3 bases, and 13 bases separated the two germline ends. The germline CDR1 and CDR2 sequences are SGHAT and FQNNGV. The CDR3 coding sequence is TGTGCCAGCAGCTCCACCTTGGACAGCTACGAGCAGTACTTC. It specifies CASSSTLDSYEQYF.

The chain links TRBV3-1 (or the pseudogene TRBV3-2) to TRBJ2-7, with a weak D call TRBD1 (6 bases). The CDR3 is 17 amino acids. In germline, CDR1 is LGHDT, CDR2 YNNKEL (reference sequence). V was trimmed by 1 base and J by 1 base, leaving 17 bases between them. Here the CDR3 reads CASSQAPNLQGSYEQYF. The DNA of the CDR3 is TGTGCCAGCAGCCAAGCCCCAAACCTACAGGGTTCCTACGAGCAGTACTTC.

This sequence joins TRBV19 and TRBJ2-7; tentatively, D is TRBD2 (6 bases). Trimming stripped 0 bases from V and 0 bases from J, with 12 bases between. Germline V gene lookup returns CDR1 LNHDA and CDR2 SQIVND (reference sequence). The CDR3 runs 16 residues. The CDR3 reads CASSIDGGGSSYEQYF. CDR3 nucleotides: TGTGCCAGTAGTATAGATGGGGGAGGTTCCTCCTACGAGCAGTACTTC.

The chain combines TRBV27 with TRBJ1-2; 10 nucleotides match TRBD1. This CDR3 region has 15 residues. V lost 4 bases and J lost 2; bases outside the gene matches: 4. The germline V gene encodes CDR1 MNHEY and CDR2 SMNVEV (reference sequence). The CDR3: CASSSRDRGNYGYTF. As DNA, the CDR3 is TGTGCCAGCAGTTCTCGGGACAGGGGAAACTATGGCTACACCTTC.

V and J are TRBV5-4 and TRBJ2-7; 13 nucleotides agree with TRBD2. Per the germline V gene, CDR1 is SGHNT and CDR2 is YYREEE (reference sequence). The CDR3 consists of 16 residues. After removal of 0 bases from V and 5 bases from J, the junction contained 5 bases not matched to a gene. The CDR3 bases are TGTGCCAGCAGCTTGGGGGGACTAGCGGGAAGTCACGAGCAGTACTTC. Amino acids: CASSLGGLAGSHEQYF. Supplemented by reference TRBV5-4 and TRBJ2-7, the full variable domain reads ETGVTQSPTHLIKTRGQQVTLRCSSQSGHNTVSWYQQALGQGPQFIFQYYREEENGRGNFPPRFSGLQFPNYSSELNVNALELDDSALYLCASSLGGLAGSHEQYFGPGTRLTVT.

The gene calls are TRBV7-9 and TRBJ2-7; 8 nucleotides match TRBD2. CDR1 is SEHNR, CDR2 FQNEAQ, per germline (reference sequence). V gave up 1 base and J gave up 5 bases; unmatched junction bases: 4. The CDR3 is 14 residues long. The CDR3 protein is CASSLGAGANEQYF. For the CDR3, the DNA is TGTGCCAGCAGCTTAGGAGCGGGAGCTAACGAGCAGTACTTC.

The rearrangement uses TRBV9 and TRBJ2-1, with 9 bases aligning to TRBD2. The CDR3 consists of 16 residues. Germline CDR1 reads SGDLS; CDR2 reads YYNGEE. Losses at the gene ends were 0 bases for V and 7 bases for J; bases not matched to a gene: 8. CDR3 nucleotides: TGTGCCAGCAGCGTAGGGGGCGGGAGGGAGCTTAATGAGCAGTTCTTC. This sequence encodes CASSVGGGRELNEQFF.

V is TRBV28 and J is TRBJ1-5; a weak D match, TRBD1 (6 bases). This CDR3 has 15 residues. Germline CDR1 MDHEN, CDR2 SYDVKM. Trimming shortened V by 6 bases and J by 1 base, and 13 bases separated the two germline ends. The DNA of the CDR3 is TGTGCCAGCAGGCCATCCACAGGGAGCAATCAGCCCCAGCATTTT. Translated, it gives CASRPSTGSNQPQHF.

The chain is built from TRBV27 and TRBJ2-1; TRBD2 aligns across 9 bases. CDR1 MNHEY and CDR2 SMNVEV come from the germline V gene (reference sequence). The J segment lost 1 base and the V segment lost 5 bases, leaving 3 bases of the junction unmatched. This CDR3 is 15 amino acids long. In DNA, the CDR3 is TGTGCCAGCAGTCCTAGCGGGACTTCCTACAATGAGCAGTTCTTC. Protein: CASSPSGTSYNEQFF.

The chain joins TRBV28 to TRBJ1-1; the D gene is possibly TRBD1 (5 bases). The CDR3 totals 13 residues. V was cut by 4 bases and J by 12 bases, with 18 bases left in between. CDR1 is MDHEN, CDR2 SYDVKM, per germline. The CDR3 DNA follows: TGTGCCAGCAGTTCACAGGTCCCAAGTAAAACTTTCTTT. Amino acid sequence: CASSSQVPSKTFF.

V gene TRBV7-2 combines with J gene TRBJ1-5, with D maybe TRBD1 (5 bases). Trimming removed 2 bases at V and 6 bases at J, with 14 bases between. Germline assignment: CDR1 SGHTA and CDR2 FQGNSA. The length of the CDR3 is 15 residues. The CDR3 here is CASSLSPGEGQPQHF. The CDR3 DNA reads TGTGCCAGCAGCTTATCCCCGGGGGAGGGTCAGCCCCAGCATTTT. Complete variable domain (other parts from reference TRBV7-2 and TRBJ1-5): GAGVSQSPSNKVTEKGKDVELRCDPISGHTALYWYRQSLGQGLEFLIYFQGNSAPDKSGLPSDRFSAERTGGSVSTLTIQRTQQEDSAVYLCASSLSPGEGQPQHFGDGTRLSIL.

The chain is built from TRBV27 and TRBJ2-1; D perhaps matches TRBD1 (6 bases). The CDR3 is 16 residues long. Germline V gives CDR1 MNHEY, CDR2 SMNVEV (reference sequence). V was trimmed by 5 bases and J by 7 bases, leaving 21 bases between them. In nucleotides, the CDR3 is TGTGCCAGCAGTCTCCAGGGGCCGGTGAGGGGGAATGAGCAGTTCTTC. As protein: CASSLQGPVRGNEQFF.

The CDR3 here is CASSTDRAPTDTQYF. The CDR3 nucleotides are TGTGCCAGCTCGACAGACAGGGCCCCCACAGATACGCAGTATTTT. This rearrangement joins TRBV18 to TRBJ2-3; TRBD1 matches 7 bases. Germline assignment: CDR1 KGHSH and CDR2 LQKENI. CDR3 length equals 15 residues. The ends lost 6 bases at V and 2 bases at J; junction bases unmatched: 8.

There are a few counts of this clone. V gene TRBV29-1 combines with J gene TRBJ1-5; 7 positions agree with TRBD1. Per germline, CDR1 SQVTM and CDR2 ANQGSEA. Trimming took 6 bases from V and 3 from J; bases not matched to a gene: 5. The CDR3 spans 13 residues. The CDR3 DNA sequence: TGCAGCGTGGGGACAGCTTTCAATCAGCCCCAGCATTTT. Amino acids: CSVGTAFNQPQHF.

The V gene is TRBV20-1, the J gene TRBJ2-1; D uncertain. This CDR3 region has 10 residues. V was cut by 4 bases and J by 6 bases, with 4 bases left in between. Germline CDR1 and CDR2: DFQATT and SNEGSKA (reference sequence). CDR3 coding DNA: TGCAGTGCTACCCTCAATGAGCAGTTCTTC. Protein sequence: CSATLNEQFF.